Listed below are T cell receptor beta chains from one sample, sequenced in a study of CD8+ T cells in alopecia areata. Profiled with immunoSEQ multiplex PCR; TCRdb holds only in-frame clones, not every one. The sample lists about 69,000 clones; 55% to 65% were seen once. Sequenced here: CD8+ T cells sorted from blood, sampled at week 0. Receptor source: a human donor with alopecia areata. CDR3s include the opening cysteine and the closing phenylalanine or tryptophan. A D gene is named only where the DNA matches it firmly. Size values are once, few and many counts, or a class for expanded clones, and some rows have none.

D	size	V	J	DNA	CDR3
NA	few	TRBV10-3	TRBJ2-2	TGTGCCATCAGTGAGTCGACGGCGAACACCGGGGAGCTGTTTTTT	CAISESTANTGELFF
TRBD1	once	TRBV9	TRBJ2-7	TGTGCCAGCAGCAAAGGACAGGGTAGCCACGAGCAGTACTTC	CASSKGQGSHEQYF
NA	NA	TRBV7-9	TRBJ2-2	TGTGCCAGCAGGGATTCCACCGGGGAGCTGTTTTTT	CASRDSTGELFF
TRBD2	NA	TRBV30	TRBJ2-1	TGTGCCTGGAGTGACTCAACGCCGGGACTAGCTTATACTGAGCAGTTCTTC	CAWSDSTPGLAYTEQFF
NA	NA	TRBV5-1	TRBJ2-2	TGCGCCAGCAGCTTGGGCGCTTTCGGGCTGTTTTTT	CASSLGAFGLFF
TRBD2	NA	TRBV7-9	TRBJ2-7	TGTGCCAGCAGCTTAGGGGGACTATCCCACTACGAGCAGTACTTC	CASSLGGLSHYEQYF
TRBD1	NA	TRBV29-1	TRBJ1-2	TGCAGCGCCCCGGACAGGGTGAACGATGGCTACACCTTC	CSAPDRVNDGYTF
NA	NA	TRBV27	TRBJ2-7	TGTGCCAGCAGTTGGGACTCAACCTACGAGCAGTACTTC	CASSWDSTYEQYF
TRBD2	NA	TRBV4-1	TRBJ2-7	TGCGCCAGCAGCCAAACTAGCGGGACCATCTCCTACGAGCAGTACTTC	CASSQTSGTISYEQYF
NA	NA	TRBV29-1	TRBJ2-5	TGCAGCGTGGCCGGCGGGACCCTTTCCTGGGAGACCCAGTACTTC	CSVAGGTLSWETQYF
TRBD1	NA	TRBV5-6	TRBJ2-2	TGTGCCAGTGGACAGGGGAGGGCCGGGGAGCTGTTTTTT	CASGQGRAGELFF
NA	NA	TRBV7-6	TRBJ2-3	TGTGCCAGCAGCTTAGCTGGGCTGGGAGATACGCAGTATTTT	CASSLAGLGDTQYF
NA	NA	TRBV13	TRBJ2-7	TGTGCCAGCAGCTTAGGGACTAGCGAGCAGTACTTC	CASSLGTSEQYF
NA	NA	TRBV30	TRBJ2-7	TGTGCCTGGAGTGTACGGCTAAGCCAGTACGAGCAGTACTTC	CAWSVRLSQYEQYF
NA	NA	TRBV29-1	TRBJ2-3	TGCAGCGTTCCCCAGGGGGGGCAGGGAGATACGCAGTATTTT	CSVPQGGQGDTQYF
NA	NA	TRBV18	TRBJ1-1	TGTGCCAGCTCAAACGACGGGGGCCCTGAAGCTTTCTTT	CASSNDGGPEAFF
NA	NA	TRBV11-2	TRBJ1-5	TGTGCCAGCAGCTTAGCGGCAGGGAGTGGCAATCAGCCCCAGCATTTT	CASSLAAGSGNQPQHF
NA	NA	TRBV9	TRBJ1-5	TGTGCCAGCAGCGTAAGCGGTAATAGCAATCAGCCCCAGCATTTT	CASSVSGNSNQPQHF
NA	NA	TRBV29-1	TRBJ2-2	TGCAGCGTTGAAGGGTTTACCGGGGAGCTGTTTTTT	CSVEGFTGELFF
NA	NA	TRBV2	TRBJ1-5	TGTGCCAGCAGTACCCAGCGAACGGCGGCAGATAATCAGCCCCAGCATTTT	CASSTQRTAADNQPQHF
NA	NA	TRBV4-3	TRBJ2-5	TGCGCCAGCAGCCAGGATAGCCTAGGCCTTCAAGAGACCCAGTACTTC	CASSQDSLGLQETQYF
NA	NA	TRBV4-3	TRBJ2-1	TGCGCCAGCAGCCAAGCCAACCCAGGGGGCGGGGGTCATGAGCAGTTCTTC	CASSQANPGGGGHEQFF
NA	NA	TRBV23-1	TRBJ2-7	TGCGCCAGCAGTTCCCCCACAGGGTGGGGGCGCGAGCAGTACTTC	CASSSPTGWGREQYF
TRBD1	NA	TRBV27	TRBJ2-2	TGTGCCAGCAGGAAGACAGGGGAGTCCACCGGGGAGCTGTTTTTT	CASRKTGESTGELFF
TRBD2	few	TRBV5-1	TRBJ2-1	TGCGCCAGCAGCGTAACCCCTAGCGTAGCGGGACTAAACAATGAGCAGTTCTTC	CASSVTPSVAGLNNEQFF
NA	NA	TRBV5-1	TRBJ1-1	TGCGCCAGCAGCTTGGAAGGAGACCAGTACACTGAAGCTTTCTTT	CASSLEGDQYTEAFF
NA	once	TRBV25-1	TRBJ1-1	TGTGCCAGCAGTGAATGGGAAGGGACAGAAGCTTTCTTT	CASSEWEGTEAFF
TRBD2	NA	TRBV6-5	TRBJ2-1	TGTGCCAGCAGCCTCGGGGGGGCCCCCTACAATGAGCAGTTCTTC	CASSLGGAPYNEQFF
NA	NA	TRBV6-5	TRBJ2-1	TGTGCCAGCAGTTACTCCGATGAGCAGTTCTTC	CASSYSDEQFF
NA	NA	TRBV14	TRBJ2-2	TGTGCCAGCAGCCAGTCACAGGGAAACACCGGGGAGCTGTTTTTT	CASSQSQGNTGELFF
NA	NA	TRBV29-1	TRBJ2-1	TGCAGCGTTGAAGTTCCGGGGGGCACCCCAAGCTCCTACAATGAGCAGTTCTTC	CSVEVPGGTPSSYNEQFF
NA	few	TRBV7-9	TRBJ1-2	TGTGCCAGCAGCAGAGGCGAGGTACATGGCTACACCTTC	CASSRGEVHGYTF
NA	NA	TRBV7-9	TRBJ1-2	TGTGCCAGCAGCTTAGGCCGCAGTTTCATCTATGGCTACACCTTC	CASSLGRSFIYGYTF
NA	NA	TRBV29-1	TRBJ1-2	TGCAGCGTTGAAGATAGGCAGGGAAATGGCTACACCTTC	CSVEDRQGNGYTF
NA	NA	TRBV29-1	TRBJ1-2	TGCAGCGTTGAACAGGGGTATGGCTACACCTTC	CSVEQGYGYTF
NA	NA	TRBV5-6	TRBJ2-5	TGTGCCAGCAGCTTGGGAGCAGGGTCGGAGACCCAGTACTTC	CASSLGAGSETQYF
TRBD2	NA	TRBV11-2	TRBJ2-3	TGTGCCAGCAGCTTAGGGACTAGCGGGAGAGGGACAGATACGCAGTATTTT	CASSLGTSGRGTDTQYF
NA	NA	TRBV29-1	TRBJ1-2	TGCAGCGCGCCAATAACGGGGAATATGGGCTATGGCTACACCTTC	CSAPITGNMGYGYTF
NA	once	TRBV28	TRBJ1-5	TGTGCCAGCAGTTTAGATGGCAATCAGCCCCAGCATTTT	CASSLDGNQPQHF
NA	many	TRBV7-8	TRBJ2-7	TGTGCCAGCAGTGACGTTACTGGCGAGCAGTACTTC	CASSDVTGEQYF
NA	NA	TRBV29-1	TRBJ2-2	TGCAGCGTTGAAGTGGCAGGACGGAACACCGGGGAGCTGTTTTTT	CSVEVAGRNTGELFF
NA	NA	TRBV6-1	TRBJ1-2	TGTGCCAGCAACTATGGCTACACCTTC	CASNYGYTF
NA	NA	TRBV5-6	TRBJ1-1	TGTGCCAGCAGCTTGAGGGCAGGCGTGAACACTGAAGCTTTCTTT	CASSLRAGVNTEAFF
TRBD1	NA	TRBV9	TRBJ1-1	TGTGCCAGCAGCGCCTCCGGACAGGGGTACACTGAAGCTTTCTTT	CASSASGQGYTEAFF
NA	NA	TRBV29-1	TRBJ1-2	TGCAGCGTTGAATTGGGGGGACCTAACTATGGCTACACCTTC	CSVELGGPNYGYTF